The 26 T cell receptor delta chains below come from one sample, sequenced in a study of Vδ1+ human thymocytes. Study-level results: Highly polyclonal TRG and TRD repertoires with Gaussian CDR3 length distributions appeared in thymus.

Sequences come from RNA converted to cDNA by reverse transcription. Pooled V-gene forward primers with one constant-region reverse primer generated the CDR3 amplicons by multiplex PCR. TCRdb re-called the multiplex PCR reads with CATT. The sample consists of 80,000 or so delta-chain clones, more than 30% of them appearing once. No antigen is known for these receptors. Material: Vdelta1+ gamma-delta thymocytes from the thymus. The subset here: FACS-sorted CD3+ TCRalphabeta- TCRVdelta1+ TCRVdelta2- thymocytes. The receptors come from a boy in the first two years of life who had congenital heart surgery.

V and J are TRDV1 and TRDJ1, with TRDD3 matching over 9 bases. CDR1 and CDR2 from the germline V gene are TSWWSYY and QGS. The V gene end was trimmed by 0 bases and the J gene end by 0 bases; junction bases not matched to a gene: 17. The CDR3 totals 21 residues. The CDR3 loop reads CALGELSILLSYWGNTDKLIF. The CDR3 DNA follows: TGTGCTCTTGGGGAACTAAGCATCCTACTCTCGTACTGGGGGAACACCGATAAACTCATCTTT.

The gene calls are TRDV1 and TRDJ1; no clear D. In germline, CDR1 is TSWWSYY, CDR2 QGS. Trimming pared 5 bases from V and 0 bases from J, leaving 13 bases between. The CDR3 covers 15 residues. In DNA, the CDR3 is TGTGCTCTTGGGTCCCTGGTTCTCTACACCGATAAACTCATCTTT. Encoded protein: CALGSLVLYTDKLIF.

This clone showed up just a few times. The chain couples TRDV1 to TRDJ1, with D hard to call. Germline CDR1 and CDR2: TSWWSYY and QGS. Trimming left V 0 bases short and J 0 bases short, with 14 bases between. CDR3 length: 17 residues. Here the CDR3 DNA reads TGTGCTCTTGGGGAACTAGAGAAGGTCTCGAACACCGATAAACTCATCTTT. It is translated as CALGELEKVSNTDKLIF.

This clone was counted between two and nine times. The chain recombines TRDV1 with TRDJ1; TRDD3 aligns across 8 bases. V lost 3 bases and J lost 1; bases outside the gene matches: 13. Germline assignment: CDR1 TSWWSYY and CDR2 QGS. The CDR3 consists of 18 residues. The CDR3 protein is CALGDPSWGYNRTDKLIF. DNA for the CDR3: TGTGCTCTTGGGGACCCCTCCTGGGGATACAATCGCACCGATAAACTCATCTTT.

This clone occurred a few times. The rearrangement joins TRAV29/DV5 to TRDJ1; 7 positions match TRDD2. Germline V lookup: CDR1 NSMFDY, CDR2 ISSIKDK. The CDR3 extends over 16 amino acids. V was pared by 1 base and J by 1 base, with 10 bases of the junction left unmatched. CDR3 amino acids: CAASPSSYWVTDKLIF. Written as DNA, the CDR3 is TGTGCAGCAAGCCCTTCCTCCTATTGGGTCACCGATAAACTCATCTTT.

This clone was seen a handful of times. The chain employs TRDV1 and TRDJ1; the match to TRDD3 covers 13 bases. The CDR3 is made up of 24 amino acids. The trim removed 0 bases at V and 2 bases at J, leaving 24 bases unmatched. Germline V gene sequence: CDR1 TSWWSYY, CDR2 QGS. This chain's CDR3 is CALGELGPWGRLLGDTPGTDKLIF. The DNA of the CDR3 is TGTGCTCTTGGGGAACTGGGACCCTGGGGGCGACTACTGGGGGATACGCCGGGGACCGATAAACTCATCTTT.

This clone was seen a few times. The chain recombines TRDV1 with TRDJ1; a possible D gene is TRDD3 (7 bases). V gave up 6 bases and J gave up 6 bases, with 38 bases separating them. The CDR3 extends over 21 amino acids. Germline loops: CDR1 TSWWSYY, CDR2 QGS. This CDR3 is CALGPERGFTSWRLGDHKLIF. CDR3 DNA sequence: TGTGCTCTTGGCCCCGAGCGAGGCTTTACTTCCTGGCGATTGGGGGACCATAAACTCATCTTT.

V is TRDV1 and J is TRDJ1, with 10 bases fitting TRDD3. In germline, CDR1 is TSWWSYY, CDR2 QGS. J gave up 0 bases and V 0 bases, and 28 bases lay outside the gene matches. The CDR3 totals 25 residues. In DNA form, the CDR3 reads TGTGCTCTTGGGGAACTAGTCCCCCAAACTTCCCGCCCTCAACACTGGGGGATCTACACCGATAAACTCATCTTT. Amino acid sequence: CALGELVPQTSRPQHWGIYTDKLIF.

V and J are TRDV1 and TRDJ1; 8 positions agree with TRDD3. This CDR3 comprises 16 residues. Germline CDR1 and CDR2: TSWWSYY and QGS. The V segment lost 6 bases and the J segment 4 bases; nucleotides outside the gene matches: 13. CDR3 protein: CALGARDTGYGDKLIF. For the CDR3, the DNA is TGTGCTCTTGGAGCTAGGGATACGGGGTATGGCGATAAACTCATCTTT.

The chain combines TRDV1 with TRDJ1; TRDD2 matches at 8 bases. This CDR3 has 23 residues. Germline CDR1 is TSWWSYY and CDR2 is QGS. Trimming at V came to 6 bases and at J to 0 bases, leaving 30 bases not matched to a gene. The chain's CDR3 is CALGSVPAFLTLGSTRYTDKLIF. The CDR3 DNA reads as TGTGCTCTTGGTTCAGTCCCGGCCTTCCTAACGTTAGGCTCCACTCGGTACACCGATAAACTCATCTTT.

V and J are TRDV1 and TRDJ1; 8 bases line up with TRDD3. V lost 1 base and J lost 0; bases outside the gene matches: 22. Germline CDR1 reads TSWWSYY; CDR2 reads QGS. This CDR3 contains 22 residues. CDR3: CALGEPLGCTGGSSPYTDKLIF. In DNA form, the CDR3 reads TGTGCTCTTGGGGAACCTCTCGGCTGCACTGGGGGGAGCTCGCCATACACCGATAAACTCATCTTT.

This chain links TRDV1 with TRDJ1; the D gene is possibly TRDD3 (8 bases). Trimming left V 6 bases short and J 0 bases short, with 32 bases between. In germline, CDR1 is TSWWSYY, CDR2 QGS. The CDR3 length is 21 residues. This CDR3 reads CALGPGLFLMTVLGDTDKLIF. The CDR3, as DNA: TGTGCTCTTGGTCCAGGGCTCTTCCTAATGACGGTACTGGGGGACACCGATAAACTCATCTTT.

This chain uses TRDV1 with TRDJ1; D remains ambiguous. Per germline, CDR1 TSWWSYY and CDR2 QGS. The ends were cut back, 0 bases at V and 0 bases at J, with 17 bases in the middle. This CDR3 has 18 amino acids. The CDR3 protein is CALGELSGPQLYTDKLIF. Written as DNA, the CDR3 is TGTGCTCTTGGGGAACTTTCCGGACCTCAGCTTTACACCGATAAACTCATCTTT.

There are a few counts of this clone. The V call is TRDV1, the J call TRDJ1; the match to TRDD3 covers 10 bases. V shed 6 bases, J shed 0 bases, and the junction held 10 bases outside the gene matches. CDR3 length equals 17 residues. Germline V gene data show CDR1 as TSWWSYY and CDR2 as QGS. The CDR3 loop is CALGSLLGDPYTDKLIF. CDR3 nucleotides: TGTGCTCTTGGCTCACTACTGGGGGATCCGTACACCGATAAACTCATCTTT.

This clone has more than one count but fewer than ten. The chain links TRDV1 to TRDJ1, with no clear D. The CDR3 extends over 17 amino acids. Germline V gene sequence: CDR1 TSWWSYY, CDR2 QGS. Between the trimmed V and J ends, which lost 0 bases and 8 bases, there was a span of 22 bases. In nucleotides, the CDR3 is TGTGCTCTTGGGGAACTCGCTGGTCCGTCTTCTTTCGTCAAACTCATCTTT. Translation gives CALGELAGPSSFVKLIF.

This clone showed up just once. With a much larger clone just one base away, this may be a read error. The J gene is TRDJ1, the V gene TRDV2, with 12 bases matching TRDD3. The V and J ends lost 4 bases and 4 bases, in that order; junction bases with no gene match: 6. Looked up from germline, CDR1 is GEAIGNYY and CDR2 is EKD. This CDR3 has 15 amino acids. DNA of the CDR3: TGTGCCTGTGAGACGGCTGGGGGATACGGCGATAAACTCATCTTT. Protein product: CACETAGGYGDKLIF.

The V call is TRDV1, the J call TRDJ1; 12 bases agree with TRDD3. The J segment lost 1 base and the V segment lost 3 bases, leaving 24 bases of the junction unmatched. CDR1 is TSWWSYY and CDR2 is QGS in the germline V gene. This CDR3 is 23 amino acids long. The CDR3: CALGDLIGWGIRAAEGPTDKLIF. The CDR3 DNA reads as TGTGCTCTTGGGGATTTAATAGGCTGGGGGATACGGGCTGCTGAGGGCCCCACCGATAAACTCATCTTT.

The chain combines TRDV1 with TRDJ1, with D tentatively TRDD3 (6 bases). The germline gives CDR1 TSWWSYY, CDR2 QGS. V shed 0 bases and J shed 6 bases, with 14 bases lying between them. CDR3 length: 15 amino acids. CDR3 bases: TGTGCTCTTGGGGAACTCGGATCTGGGGTATATAAACTCATCTTT. This translates into CALGELGSGVYKLIF.

V gene TRDV1 combines with J gene TRDJ1, with TRDD3 identical over 9 bases. V lost 0 bases, J lost 5 bases, and 22 bases stayed unmatched. CDR3 size: 21 residues. Germline CDR1 is TSWWSYY and CDR2 is QGS. The CDR3 loop is CALGELSIFNYWGKGADKLIF. The CDR3 DNA is TGTGCTCTTGGGGAACTATCTATTTTCAATTACTGGGGGAAAGGAGCGGATAAACTCATCTTT.

This clone was counted between two and nine times. V and J are TRDV1 and TRDJ1; D may correspond to TRDD2 or TRDD3 (5 bases each). Germline CDR1 and CDR2: TSWWSYY and QGS. Deletions cut 2 bases from V and 0 bases from J, with 22 bases between. This CDR3 has 19 residues. In DNA, the CDR3 is TGTGCTCTTGGGGAATCTTCCGGGGGCCCTAGGAGATACACCGATAAACTCATCTTT. It is translated as CALGESSGGPRRYTDKLIF.

The V and J genes are TRDV1 and TRDJ1; 8 bases are shared with TRDD3. This CDR3 spans 24 amino acids. The junction had 27 bases not matched to a gene; V was cut back by 0 bases and J by 0 bases. Germline V CDR1 and CDR2: TSWWSYY, QGS. The DNA for the CDR3 is TGTGCTCTTGGGGAACTACCCCTTCCAGCCATGGGACTGGGGGTTAACAGGTACACCGATAAACTCATCTTT. Protein sequence: CALGELPLPAMGLGVNRYTDKLIF.

The chain combines TRDV1 with TRDJ1, with D hard to call. Trimming took off 1 base at V and 1 base at J, with 16 bases between the two ends. Germline CDR1 is TSWWSYY and CDR2 is QGS. This CDR3 is 17 amino acids long. The CDR3 reads CALGEHSCPSLTDKLIF. The CDR3 DNA sequence: TGTGCTCTTGGGGAACATAGCTGCCCCTCACTCACCGATAAACTCATCTTT.

This clone was observed a handful of times. The genes are TRDV1 and TRDJ1; 8 bases map to TRDD3. This CDR3 has 21 amino acids. Germline V gene sequence: CDR1 TSWWSYY, CDR2 QGS. With V trimmed by 2 bases and J by 3 bases, 23 bases remained unmatched. In DNA, the CDR3 is TGTGCTCTTGGGGAAAGGCGTAAGACGCCCCGGGGATACAATCGGGCCGATAAACTCATCTTT. This translates into CALGERRKTPRGYNRADKLIF.

This clone was seen once. V gene TRDV1 combines with J gene TRDJ1; 12 nucleotides align to TRDD3. With 4 bases clipped from V and 7 bases from J, the junction kept 13 bases outside the gene matches. Germline V lookup: CDR1 TSWWSYY, CDR2 QGS. The CDR3 contains 17 residues. The DNA of the CDR3 is TGTGCTCTTGGGGGGTCTCCTACGGCTGGGGGATACGGTAAACTCATCTTT. This encodes CALGGSPTAGGYGKLIF.

This clone was counted ten times or more. The V and J genes are TRDV2 and TRDJ2; 7 nucleotides line up with TRDD3. The CDR3 runs to 16 residues. J gave up 10 bases and V 1 base, and 14 bases lay outside the gene matches. CDR1 is GEAIGNYY, CDR2 EKD, per germline. The CDR3 is CACDTGGGLGREQLFF. Written as DNA, the CDR3 is TGTGCCTGTGACACAGGTGGGGGACTCGGGAGGGAACAACTCTTCTTT.

The rearrangement joins TRDV1 to TRDJ1, with D perhaps matching TRDD2 or TRDD3 (5 bases each). The CDR3 extends over 20 amino acids. Germline V lookup: CDR1 TSWWSYY, CDR2 QGS. With 3 bases removed from V and 2 bases from J, the gap between germline ends came to 28 bases. For the CDR3, the DNA is TGTGCTCTTGGGGACCCGGCCTTCTTACCCCTCTCGATACAGACCGATAAACTCATCTTT. Encoded protein: CALGDPAFLPLSIQTDKLIF.